This T cell receptor beta chain was observed in a study of cytomegalovirus exposure and HLA in healthy donors. Of note for this clone: Its target is not known.

The study ran its PCR with 60 Vbeta and 13 Jbeta primers. Method: immunoSEQ multiplex PCR; TCRdb's copy keeps in-frame clones and lacks some. The table lists under 200,000 clones, approximately 79% of them singletons. Study-level points and caveats: Upon later analysis, HLA-associated TCR beta chains proved more clonally expanded than other, equally common chains. Prior analysis indicated that the majority of TCR beta V segments exhibited productivity approximately 87% or approximately 30% of the time.

V lost 1 base, J lost 6 bases, and 5 bases stayed unmatched. Germline V gives CDR1 SGHTA, CDR2 FQGNSA. The CDR3 sequence is 15 residues long. The J gene is TRBJ1-4, the V gene TRBV7-2; 7 bases line up with TRBD1. The origin of this receptor is a woman between 35 and 50 years old in good health and CMV-seronegative. The sequenced material came from PBMCs. The CDR3 sequence: CASSLVGRGDEKLFF. The CDR3 DNA reads as TGTGCCAGCAGCTTAGTCGGCAGGGGGGATGAAAAACTGTTTTTT.